The 12 T cell receptor beta chains below come from one sample, sequenced in a study of CD8+ T cells in alopecia areata. The treatment denotes: oral pan-JAK inhibitor, 5-10 mg twice daily. Sequencing templates came from extracted RNA that was reverse transcribed into cDNA. The protocol was immunoSEQ multiplex PCR, while the TCRdb copy is restricted to in-frame clones and leaves out a portion. The repertoire consists of about 200,000 clones, with approximately 60% occurring once and the leading ten covering approximately 3.4%. The sequencing used CD4+ T cells sorted from blood, collected at week 4, from a patient treated with tofacitinib. The receptors come from a human donor with alopecia areata.

This clone was seen a handful of times. The chain has TRBV28 and TRBJ2-5; possible D gene TRBD2, 6 bases. Germline V gives CDR1 MDHEN, CDR2 SYDVKM. There are 15 residues in the CDR3. The V and J ends lost 6 bases and 2 bases respectively, with 16 bases between them. The CDR3 spells CASSRNRGYQETQYF. The CDR3 DNA reads TGTGCCAGCAGCCGGAATCGGGGGTATCAAGAGACCCAGTACTTC.

The V and J genes are TRBV20-1 and TRBJ1-2; D gene uncertain. Germline CDR1 is DFQATT and CDR2 is SNEGSKA (reference sequence). The CDR3 runs 11 residues. V was cut by 5 bases and J by 5 bases, with 9 bases left in between. The DNA of the CDR3 is TGCAGTGCTGGCCAGCTGTATGGCTACACCTTC. Protein: CSAGQLYGYTF.

This rearrangement joins TRBV30 to TRBJ1-1; tentatively, D is TRBD1 (6 bases). The V end lost 7 bases, the J end lost 1 base, and 16 bases lay between the germline ends. The CDR3 is 14 amino acids. Germline V gene sequence: CDR1 GTSNPN, CDR2 SVGIG (reference sequence). CDR3 in amino acids: CASVGGLGNTEAFF. The CDR3, as DNA: TGTGCCTCTGTTGGGGGGCTCGGGAACACTGAAGCTTTCTTT. The complete variable domain, with remaining parts taken from reference TRBV30 and TRBJ1-1, reads SQTIHQWPATLVQPVGSPLSLECTVEGTSNPNLYWYRQAAGRGLQLLFYSVGIGQISSEVPQNLSASRPQDRQFILSSKKLLLSDSGFYLCASVGGLGNTEAFFGQGTRLTVV.

The chain has TRBV4-1 and TRBJ1-2; D not certain. Germline CDR1 is MGHRA and CDR2 is YSYEKL. The V gene lost 0 bases and the J gene lost 8 bases, with 19 bases spanning the gap. The CDR3 is 16 residues long. The CDR3, as DNA: TGCGCCAGCAGCCAAGAGACGAAGATTGCGGGGAGCGGCTACACCTTC. It encodes CASSQETKIAGSGYTF.

The chain couples TRBV27 to TRBJ1-1; 7 nucleotides line up with TRBD1. The V and J ends lost 5 bases and 5 bases, in that order; junction bases with no gene match: 5. The V gene's germline CDR1 is MNHEY and CDR2 SMNVEV (reference sequence). This CDR3 has 13 amino acids. The CDR3 loop is CASSATGVTEAFF. CDR3 nucleotide sequence: TGTGCCAGCAGTGCCACAGGGGTTACTGAAGCTTTCTTT.

This clone was detected a few times. This chain links TRBV29-1 with TRBJ1-1; D not certain. This CDR3 is 12 amino acids long. The germline V gene has CDR1 SQVTM and CDR2 ANQGSEA. Trimming cost V 1 base and J 5 bases, with 8 bases left between them. The CDR3 is CSVEGRVTEAFF. The CDR3 nucleotides are TGCAGCGTTGAAGGTCGGGTTACTGAAGCTTTCTTT.

CDR3 region: CAIGDSSYEQYF. Written as DNA, the CDR3 is TGTGCCATCGGGGACAGTTCCTACGAGCAGTACTTC. This chain uses TRBV10-3 with TRBJ2-7, with 7 bases that match TRBD1. The CDR3 runs to 12 residues. Trimming took 8 bases from V and 1 from J; bases not matched to a gene: 2. Germline V CDR1 and CDR2: ENHRY, SYGVKD.

This clone was recorded a few times. The rearrangement uses TRBV7-9 and TRBJ2-5, with D uncertain. Per the germline V gene, CDR1 is SEHNR and CDR2 is FQNEAQ (reference sequence). Between the trimmed V and J ends, which lost 1 base and 4 bases, there was a span of 4 bases. This CDR3 has 12 residues. In DNA, the CDR3 is TGTGCCAGCAGCTTAGAGACAGAGACCCAGTACTTC. It is translated as CASSLETETQYF.

In its sample, this clone was seen a few times. J is TRBJ1-5 and V is TRBV15, with D uncertain. The V gene's germline CDR1 is LNHNV and CDR2 YYDKDF (reference sequence). V gave up 0 bases and J gave up 3 bases, with 9 bases separating them. The CDR3 consists of 15 residues. The CDR3 DNA reads TGTGCCACCAGCAGAGATCAGGCGCCCAATCAGCCCCAGCATTTT. Translating it yields CATSRDQAPNQPQHF. Variable domain in full (rest from reference TRBV15 and TRBJ1-5): DAMVIQNPRYQVTQFGKPVTLSCSQTLNHNVMYWYQQKSSQAPKLLFHYYDKDFNNEADTPDNFQSRRPNTSFCFLDIRSPGLGDTAMYLCATSRDQAPNQPQHFGDGTRLSIL.

The rearrangement links TRBV6-1 to TRBJ1-1; unclear D gene. Trimming took 4 bases from V and 0 from J, leaving 6 bases between them. Germline V gene data show CDR1 as MNHNS and CDR2 as SASEGT. The CDR3 runs to 13 residues. The CDR3 nucleotides read TGTGCCAGCAGTGGGAGGCTGAACACTGAAGCTTTCTTT. Its translation is CASSGRLNTEAFF.

This clone was seen a few times. The chain joins TRBV7-2 to TRBJ2-3; D assignment may be TRBD1 or TRBD2 (5 bases each). Germline-derived CDR1 and CDR2 are SGHTA and FQGNSA. Trimming left V 1 base short and J 3 bases short, with 11 bases between. The CDR3 length is 15 residues. The CDR3 is CASSLGDLRTDTQYF. CDR3 DNA: TGTGCCAGCAGCTTAGGGGACCTGCGGACAGATACGCAGTATTTT.

The chain carries TRBV20-1 and TRBJ2-3, with D unresolved. V lost 3 bases and J 3 bases, leaving 4 bases between the germline ends. In germline, CDR1 is DFQATT, CDR2 SNEGSKA (reference sequence). CDR3 size: 11 residues. CDR3 loop: CSASWTDTQYF. CDR3 DNA: TGCAGTGCTAGCTGGACAGATACGCAGTATTTT.